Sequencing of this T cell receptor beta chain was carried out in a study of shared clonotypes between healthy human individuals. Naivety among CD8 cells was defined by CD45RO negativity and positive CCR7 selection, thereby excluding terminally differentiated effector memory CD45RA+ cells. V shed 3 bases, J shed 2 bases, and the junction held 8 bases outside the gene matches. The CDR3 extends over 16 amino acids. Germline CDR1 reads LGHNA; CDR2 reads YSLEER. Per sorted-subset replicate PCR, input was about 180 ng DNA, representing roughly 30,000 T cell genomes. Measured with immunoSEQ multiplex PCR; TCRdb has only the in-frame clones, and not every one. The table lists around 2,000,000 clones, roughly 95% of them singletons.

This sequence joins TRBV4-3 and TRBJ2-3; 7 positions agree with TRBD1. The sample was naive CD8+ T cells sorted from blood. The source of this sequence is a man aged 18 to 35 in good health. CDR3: CASSHSTGTDTDTQYF. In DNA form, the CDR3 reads TGCGCCAGCAGCCACTCGACCGGGACAGACACAGATACGCAGTATTTT.